The clone carrying this T cell receptor beta chain turned up a few times. No antigen is known for it. The V end lost 3 bases, the J end lost 1 base, and 12 bases lay between the germline ends. This CDR3 region has 15 residues. Germline CDR1 LNHDA, CDR2 SQIVND (reference sequence). These data come from a study of OX40 agonist ivuxolimab in advanced cancers. Looking at the study overall: Ivuxolimab is a fully human IgG2 antibody that activates OX40 (CD134). Three patients, one with hepatocellular carcinoma and two with cutaneous melanoma, responded partially.

Overall study findings and caveats: Blood T cells, both CD4+ and CD8+, expanded clonally by week 6 at 0.1 to 3.0 mg/kg. Compared with others, partial responders at 0.1-3.0 mg/kg displayed clonal expansion among the lowest.

Assay: immunoSEQ multiplex PCR; the TCRdb copy retains only in-frame clones and omits some. The repertoire holds under 20,000 clones, more than 60% seen once, with about 13% in the top ten. The source is an adult with an advanced solid tumor such as melanoma, head and neck, liver or kidney cancer. V gene TRBV19 combines with J gene TRBJ1-1; D unresolved. This material consisted of CD4+ or CD8+ T cells sorted from blood, taken in a trial of the OX40 agonist ivuxolimab. The CDR3 DNA is TGTGCCAGTAGTATTCTTCCCTTGCAGAACACTGAAGCTTTCTTT. It codes for CASSILPLQNTEAFF.